The entry below gives a single TCR beta chain sequence along with its context. Data came from immunoSEQ multiplex PCR; TCRdb stores just in-frame clones and leaves some out. Of over 70,000 clones in the sample, less than 95% were seen once. This specimen belongs to a study of blood T cell repertoires in COVID-19. The germline V gene encodes CDR1 LGHDT and CDR2 YNNKEL (reference sequence). CDR3 length: 12 amino acids. This receptor was taken from a man younger than 35 with COVID-19, enrolled during active disease. This rearrangement joins TRBV3-1 (or the pseudogene TRBV3-2) to TRBJ1-2, with D unresolved. Sequenced material: peripheral blood. The CDR3 coding sequence is TGTGCAGCGGGCCGGAGAGACTATGGCTACACCTTC. Translated: CAAGRRDYGYTF.